Many counts were recorded for the clone carrying this TCR beta chain. The data were taken from a study of Graves' ophthalmopathy and Graves' hyperthyroidism. The source of the PBMCs was around 9 ml of fresh peripheral blood. CDR3 regions of TCR beta were amplified from RNA transcripts. Second-round multiplex PCR followed a first-round RT-PCR using HTBI primers. TCRdb reprocessed the multiplex PCR reads with MiXCR, giving one entry per CDR3 protein. The profile shows about 620,000 distinct CDR3 sequences, about a fifth of them singletons. Trimming cost V 7 bases and J 9 bases, with 16 bases left between them. The CDR3 contains 14 residues.

Sequenced sample: peripheral blood. The receptor was derived from a woman in her late teens or twenties with stable Graves' hyperthyroidism. Some clones in this sample may be carry-over from other donors' samples. The genes are TRBV12-3 or TRBV12-4 and TRBJ1-6, with D possibly TRBD1 on 6 matching bases. Written as DNA, the CDR3 is TGTGCCAGCACTGGACGGGGGGCGGGTTCACCCCTCCACTTT. As protein: CASTGRGAGSPLHF.